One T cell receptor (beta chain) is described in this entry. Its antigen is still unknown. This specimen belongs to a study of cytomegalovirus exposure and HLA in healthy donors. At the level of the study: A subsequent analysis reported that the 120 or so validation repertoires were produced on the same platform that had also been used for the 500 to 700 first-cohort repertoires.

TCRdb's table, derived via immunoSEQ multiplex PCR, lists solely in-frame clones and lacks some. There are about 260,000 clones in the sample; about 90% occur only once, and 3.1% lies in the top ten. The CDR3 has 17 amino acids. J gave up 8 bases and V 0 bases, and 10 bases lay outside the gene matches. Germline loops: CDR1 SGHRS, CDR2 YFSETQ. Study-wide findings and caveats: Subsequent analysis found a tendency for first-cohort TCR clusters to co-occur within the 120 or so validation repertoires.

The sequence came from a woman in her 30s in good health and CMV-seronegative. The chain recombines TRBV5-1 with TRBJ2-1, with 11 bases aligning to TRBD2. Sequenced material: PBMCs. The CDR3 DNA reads TGCGCCAGCAGCTTGGGGACTAGCGGGTTTGGGCCCTATGAGCAGTTCTTC. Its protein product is CASSLGTSGFGPYEQFF.